The TCR beta chain under discussion was sequenced for a study of T-cell reconstitution after alpha-beta-depleted transplantation in children. Findings of the study overall: Several hundred graft clones that had expanded were reportedly the source of alpha-beta T cells about two months after transplant. Diversity and T-cell counts at one year after transplant derived mostly from new T cells. Surviving recipient T cells and thymic progenitors produced the high day-60 TCRbeta diversity seen in some patients.

The germline V gene encodes CDR1 MDHEN and CDR2 SYDVKM. The CDR3 length is 15 residues. The V gene lost 6 bases and the J gene lost 0 bases, with 15 bases spanning the gap. Points on this clonotype: Its antigen remains unknown.

The TCRbeta library was prepared with unique molecular identifiers. TCRdb reprocessed the PCR reads via MiXCR and lists one record per CDR3 protein. The data contain about 640,000 distinct CDR3 sequences, over 10% of them seen just once; the ten biggest clones take up roughly 2.3%. The TCR was taken from a male patient aged 5 to 17 who had a stem cell transplant for acute myeloid leukemia, so the T cells may come from the graft donor. Sample: PBMCs, mostly from graft donor cells, taken 360 days after TCRalphabeta/CD19-depleted stem cell transplant. The gene calls are TRBV28 and TRBJ2-7, with TRBD2 as a possible D gene (7 bases). The CDR3 bases are TGTGCCAGCAGCCTAACCGGGGGGCGCTCCTACGAGCAGTACTTC. The encoded protein is CASSLTGGRSYEQYF.